This TCR beta chain appears in the sequencing data of a study of tumor-infiltrating lymphocytes in primary liver carcinoma. Turning to the study itself: Surgical resection was the treatment these patients received for primary liver carcinoma.

This clonotype has only a few counts. The germline gives CDR1 MGHRA, CDR2 YSYEKL. V dropped 3 bases and J dropped 5 bases, with 22 bases sitting between them. The CDR3 has 18 amino acids. Total RNA amounting to roughly 450 ng was the source from which TCR beta cDNA was made with a constant-region primer. Modified slightly, ARM-PCR produced TCR beta libraries over three nested multiplex PCR rounds. PCR rounds one and two used TRBV1-TRBV30 forward primers with a C-beta reverse primer for approximately 11 cycles each. MiXCR, applied by TCRdb to the multiplex PCR reads, yields one record per CDR3 protein. This table holds some 180,000 distinct CDR3 sequences, about 55% found once. In addition to blood RNA drawn from unsorted whole blood, germline DNA was extracted.

The sample was peripheral blood. The TCR comes from a man aged 35-49 years with primary liver carcinoma and hepatitis B virus infection. The J gene is TRBJ2-2, the V gene TRBV4-1, with D possibly matching TRBD2 (6 bases). CDR3 DNA sequence: TGCGCCAGCAGCCATTCCCATCCGGGGGAAATGAGGACCGGGGAGCTGTTTTTT. This codes for CASSHSHPGEMRTGELFF.